Following are 13 T cell receptor beta chains from one sample sequenced in a study of CD8+ T cells in alopecia areata. The sequencing template was cDNA reverse transcribed from extracted RNA. Clones were read by immunoSEQ multiplex PCR, and TCRdb kept only the in-frame ones, dropping some. This table holds some 240,000 clones, about 57% found once. The treatment: oral pan-JAK inhibitor, 5-10 mg twice daily. Sequencing used CD4+ T cells sorted from blood, obtained at week 4, from a patient treated with tofacitinib. Receptor source: a human donor with alopecia areata.

The chain links TRBV30 to TRBJ1-1, with D possibly matching TRBD1 (6 bases). V was pared by 2 bases and J by 11 bases, with 15 bases between. This CDR3 has 12 amino acids. Germline CDR1 reads GTSNPN; CDR2 reads SVGIG (reference sequence). The CDR3 DNA follows: TGTGCCTGGAGTTCGGGGGTCAGGGGTGCTTTCTTT. Its translation: CAWSSGVRGAFF.

This clone appeared a single time. This rearrangement joins TRBV9 to TRBJ1-1; D is unclear. Per the germline V gene, CDR1 is SGDLS and CDR2 is YYNGEE. V gave up 0 bases and J gave up 0 bases, with 9 bases separating them. CDR3 length: 15 amino acids. The CDR3 protein is CASSVEPGLNTEAFF. The CDR3 DNA follows: TGTGCCAGCAGCGTAGAACCGGGATTGAACACTGAAGCTTTCTTT.

The rearrangement uses TRBV14 and TRBJ1-2; D is undetermined. V shed 1 base and J shed 3 bases, with 9 bases lying between them. Germline V gene data show CDR1 as SGHDN and CDR2 as FVKESK. The CDR3 loop spans 14 amino acids. This CDR3 reads CASSQGSRDYGYTF. CDR3 sequence (DNA): TGTGCCAGCAGCCAAGGAAGTCGCGACTATGGCTACACCTTC. Complete variable domain (other parts from reference TRBV14 and TRBJ1-2): EAGVTQFPSHSVIEKGQTVTLRCDPISGHDNLYWYRRVMGKEIKFLLHFVKESKQDESGMPNNRFLAERTGGTYSTLKVQPAELEDSGVYFCASSQGSRDYGYTFGSGTRLTVV.

This chain uses TRBV5-6 with TRBJ2-3; 7 positions match TRBD1. CDR1 is SGHDT, CDR2 YYEEEE, per germline. Trimming cost V 2 bases and J 6 bases; bases outside gene matches: 6. The CDR3 is 14 residues long. CDR3 sequence reads: CASSLPLQGDTQYF. The CDR3 DNA is TGTGCCAGCAGCTTACCCTTACAGGGGGATACGCAGTATTTT.

The rearrangement uses TRBV9 and TRBJ2-3, with TRBD2 matching 9 bases. The CDR3 loop spans 16 amino acids. Per germline, CDR1 SGDLS and CDR2 YYNGEE. The V and J ends lost 0 bases and 2 bases, in that order; junction bases with no gene match: 4. The CDR3 here is CASSVVPSGATDTQYF. For the CDR3, the DNA is TGTGCCAGCAGCGTAGTGCCTAGCGGGGCCACAGATACGCAGTATTTT.

This clone occurred a few times. The chain uses TRBV14 and TRBJ2-5; D unresolved. The CDR3 is 16 amino acids. Germline V gives CDR1 SGHDN, CDR2 FVKESK. V was shortened by 0 bases and J by 1 base, with 12 bases between the two germline ends. The CDR3 loop is CASSQDKFRVQETQYF. CDR3 in DNA: TGTGCCAGCAGCCAAGACAAGTTTCGGGTCCAAGAGACCCAGTACTTC.

This clone has more than one count but fewer than ten. The rearrangement uses TRBV30 and TRBJ1-1; 7 bases agree with TRBD1. The CDR3 spans 13 residues. V gave up 5 bases and J gave up 5 bases; unmatched junction bases: 8. CDR1 is GTSNPN and CDR2 is SVGIG in the germline V gene (reference sequence). Here the CDR3 reads CAWEDRLGTEAFF. CDR3 DNA sequence: TGTGCCTGGGAGGACAGGTTGGGTACTGAAGCTTTCTTT.

This clone showed up just a few times. V usage is TRBV5-1 and J usage is TRBJ2-7; D is possibly TRBD2 (5 bases). Germline CDR1 SGHRS, CDR2 YFSETQ. The V and J ends lost 4 bases and 3 bases respectively, with 20 bases between them. This CDR3 is 16 amino acids long. Written as DNA, the CDR3 is TGCGCCAGCAGCCTGGAGCTCCGCGGACGGGGCTACGAGCAGTACTTC. It is translated as CASSLELRGRGYEQYF. The full variable domain, in which reference TRBV5-1 and TRBJ2-7 provide the parts outside the CDR3, is KAGVTQTPRYLIKTRGQQVTLSCSPISGHRSVSWYQQTPGQGLQFLFEYFSETQRNKGNFPGRFSGRQFSNSRSEMNVSTLELGDSALYLCASSLELRGRGYEQYFGPGTRLTVT.

The chain is built from TRBV4-3 and TRBJ2-1; D assignment may be TRBD1 or TRBD2 (6 bases each). The CDR3 is made up of 14 amino acids. V gave up 1 base and J gave up 8 bases, with 12 bases separating them. CDR1 and CDR2 from the germline V gene are LGHNA and YSLEER. The CDR3 spells CASSQAGALDEQFF. The CDR3 bases are TGCGCCAGCAGCCAAGCGGGGGCTTTGGATGAGCAGTTCTTC.

The chain has TRBV28 and TRBJ2-1, with a weak D call TRBD1 (6 bases). V dropped 6 bases and J dropped 2 bases, with 20 bases sitting between them. CDR1 and CDR2 from the germline V gene are MDHEN and SYDVKM. This CDR3 region has 17 residues. The CDR3 sequence: CASSPRTGFPAYNEQFF. The CDR3 DNA reads as TGTGCCAGCAGCCCCCGAACAGGGTTCCCCGCCTACAATGAGCAGTTCTTC.

The V and J genes are TRBV30 and TRBJ1-2; the match to TRBD1 covers 9 bases. With V trimmed by 3 bases and J by 4 bases, 24 bases remained unmatched. This CDR3 region has 20 residues. From germline, CDR1 is GTSNPN and CDR2 SVGIG (reference sequence). This CDR3 is CAWSGDRNIVGTGTSYGYTF. The CDR3 region has the DNA TGTGCCTGGAGCGGGGACAGGAACATTGTGGGGACAGGGACTAGCTATGGCTACACCTTC.

The chain combines TRBV6-5 with TRBJ1-6; unclear D gene. Germline lookup yields CDR1 MNHEY and CDR2 SVGAGI. This CDR3 has 15 amino acids. Trimming took off 6 bases at V and 7 bases at J, with 16 bases between the two ends. This CDR3 is CASRQLAAENSPLHF. CDR3 DNA sequence: TGTGCCAGCAGGCAGCTAGCGGCGGAGAATTCACCCCTCCACTTT.

This clone was seen at least ten times. The chain recombines TRBV27 with TRBJ2-4, with D possibly matching TRBD1 (5 bases). Germline assignment: CDR1 MNHEY and CDR2 SMNVEV (reference sequence). Trimming stripped 3 bases from V and 5 bases from J, with 14 bases between. This CDR3 is 15 amino acids long. DNA for the CDR3: TGTGCCAGCAGTTTTCTTGGGGCTACTGAAAACATTCAGTACTTC. Amino acids: CASSFLGATENIQYF.